A single sample is the source of the 18 T cell receptor beta chains below, sequenced in a study of cytomegalovirus exposure and HLA in healthy donors. In the PCR, 60 Vbeta and 13 Jbeta primers were used. Repertoires were generated with immunoSEQ multiplex PCR, while TCRdb's copy carries only in-frame clones and drops some. The sample shows more than 150,000 clones, over 70% of them seen only once. The specimen sequenced was PBMCs. These receptors were collected from a woman in her late teens or twenties in good health and CMV-seronegative.

This clone was counted between two and nine times. The chain has TRBV27 and TRBJ2-5; weak D call: TRBD2 (6 bases). From germline, CDR1 is MNHEY and CDR2 SMNVEV (reference sequence). This CDR3 has 17 residues. V was clipped by 0 bases and J by 5 bases, with 19 bases between them. CDR3 nucleotides: TGTGCCAGCAGTTTATCTCGTCGTGGCATACGGGGGGAGACCCAGTACTTC. Protein sequence: CASSLSRRGIRGETQYF.

The CDR3 DNA follows: TGCGCCAGCACACCCTTGGGTCCAGGGCAAAACATTCAGTACTTC. Amino acid sequence: CASTPLGPGQNIQYF. The chain links TRBV5-1 to TRBJ2-4; D is perhaps TRBD1 (5 bases). Germline CDR1 is SGHRS and CDR2 is YFSETQ. Trimming removed 6 bases at V and 5 bases at J, with 18 bases between. The CDR3 is 15 amino acids.

The chain links TRBV27 to TRBJ2-7, with 8 bases identical to TRBD1. V lost 6 bases to trimming and J lost 3 bases; unmatched junction nucleotides: 22. Germline V gene lookup returns CDR1 MNHEY and CDR2 SMNVEV (reference sequence). This CDR3 has 19 residues. CDR3 DNA: TGTGCCAGCAGCCCCTTAGGACAGGGAGTATATTTGGGGAACTACGAGCAGTACTTC. Translating gives CASSPLGQGVYLGNYEQYF.

This clone appeared a few times. The CDR3 protein is CASSSWQGVTGELFF. The CDR3 DNA follows: TGCGCCAGCAGCTCGTGGCAGGGGGTCACCGGGGAGCTGTTTTTT. The rearrangement uses TRBV5-1 and TRBJ2-2, with 7 bases matching TRBD1. Trimming removed 3 bases from V and 4 bases from J; junction bases left unmatched: 6. Germline CDR1 SGHRS, CDR2 YFSETQ. This CDR3 spans 15 amino acids.

The chain is built from TRBV6-1 and TRBJ1-2; weak D call: TRBD1 (5 bases). The CDR3 covers 11 residues. Germline V gene data show CDR1 as MNHNS and CDR2 as SASEGT. V was clipped by 11 bases and J by 4 bases, with 11 bases between them. The CDR3 nucleotides are TGTGCCGGTGTAGGGGCCTATGGCTACACCTTC. It codes for CAGVGAYGYTF.

The gene calls are TRBV30 and TRBJ1-1; a possible D gene is TRBD1 (5 bases). With 5 bases removed from V and 0 bases from J, the gap between germline ends came to 7 bases. The CDR3 consists of 12 residues. The germline CDR1 and CDR2 sequences are GTSNPN and SVGIG (reference sequence). CDR3 nucleotide sequence: TGTGCCTGGCAGGGTCTGAACACTGAAGCTTTCTTT. This encodes CAWQGLNTEAFF.

This sequence joins TRBV28 and TRBJ2-5, with no clear D. The J call is uncertain, as TRBJ2-7 better fits the DNA end. The CDR3 is 12 residues long. CDR1 MDHEN and CDR2 SYDVKM come from the germline V gene. The CDR3 DNA follows: TGTGCCAGCACTTACACGAACTACGAGCAGTACTTC. Its protein is CASTYTNYEQYF.

V is TRBV5-1 and J is TRBJ1-1; D perhaps matches TRBD1 (5 bases). The V end was cut by 1 base, the J end by 7 bases, with 17 bases between. The CDR3 runs to 15 residues. Per germline, CDR1 SGHRS and CDR2 YFSETQ. This CDR3 is CASSLYTGGGDEAFF. CDR3 in DNA: TGCGCCAGCAGCTTGTATACAGGCGGGGGTGATGAAGCTTTCTTT.

This chain connects TRBV10-3 to TRBJ2-5; 9 bases map to TRBD1. Germline-derived CDR1 and CDR2 are ENHRY and SYGVKD. The CDR3 sequence is 15 residues long. The V and J ends lost 6 bases and 2 bases, in that order; junction bases with no gene match: 7. The CDR3 DNA reads TGTGCCATCAGCCGGGACAGGGCGTTGCAAGAGACCCAGTACTTC. This sequence encodes CAISRDRALQETQYF.

The genes are TRBV6-5 and TRBJ1-3, with D hard to call. Per germline, CDR1 MNHEY and CDR2 SVGAGI. V was pared by 10 bases and J by 4 bases, with 17 bases between. The CDR3 length is 14 residues. The CDR3 DNA sequence: TGTGCCACCCTCCTGACCTTGGGCGGAAACACCATATATTTT. Translating gives CATLLTLGGNTIYF.

The CDR3: CASSPGEGNSPLHF. In nucleotides, the CDR3 is TGTGCCAGCTCACCAGGGGAGGGAAATTCACCCCTCCACTTT. This chain connects TRBV18 to TRBJ1-6; D remains ambiguous. The CDR3 spans 14 residues. Germline values: CDR1 KGHSH, CDR2 LQKENI. Trimming cost V 2 bases and J 7 bases, with 9 bases left between them.

V usage is TRBV19 and J usage is TRBJ2-7; TRBD2 might be the D (6 bases). The CDR3 is made up of 14 amino acids. V was shortened by 2 bases and J by 2 bases, with 10 bases between the two germline ends. Germline values: CDR1 LNHDA, CDR2 SQIVND (reference sequence). This chain's CDR3 is CASSIRGTTYEQYF. For the CDR3, the DNA is TGTGCCAGTAGTATACGGGGGACGACCTACGAGCAGTACTTC.

The chain carries TRBV7-9 and TRBJ1-3; D not certain. Germline V lookup: CDR1 SEHNR, CDR2 FQNEAQ (reference sequence). This CDR3 contains 16 residues. The ends were cut back, 0 bases at V and 0 bases at J, with 9 bases in the middle. This CDR3 is CASSLAKPGSGNTIYF. The CDR3 nucleotides are TGTGCCAGCAGCTTAGCTAAGCCGGGCTCTGGAAACACCATATATTTT.

The chain combines TRBV11-2 with TRBJ2-6; D gene uncertain. Germline-derived CDR1 and CDR2 are SGHAT and FQNNGV. Trimming removed 5 bases at V and 5 bases at J, with 7 bases between. CDR3 length: 13 amino acids. The CDR3: CASSPIWANVLTF. The CDR3 nucleotides read TGTGCCAGCAGCCCTATTTGGGCCAACGTCCTGACTTTC.

The V call is TRBV18, the J call TRBJ1-4, with 7 bases fitting TRBD1. V shed 5 bases and J 4 bases; nucleotides not matched to a gene: 4. This CDR3 has 14 residues. Germline loops: CDR1 KGHSH, CDR2 LQKENI. As DNA, the CDR3 is TGTGCCAGCTCATCGGGACAGCTTAATGAAAAACTGTTTTTT. It yields the protein CASSSGQLNEKLFF. Full variable domain (missing parts from reference TRBV18 and TRBJ1-4): NAGVMQNPRHLVRRRGQEARLRCSPMKGHSHVYWYRQLPEEGLKFMVYLQKENIIDESGMPKERFSAEFPKEGPSILRIQQVVRGDSAAYFCASSSGQLNEKLFFGSGTQLSVL.

V and J are TRBV7-8 and TRBJ2-7, with 13 bases lining up with TRBD2. This CDR3 is built from 16 residues. V dropped 5 bases and J dropped 5; count of bases not matched to a gene: 9. From germline, CDR1 is SGHVS and CDR2 FQNEAQ. Written as DNA, the CDR3 is TGTGCCAGCAGCACGCGGTGGACTAGCGGGGGCCACGAGCAGTACTTC. Its translation is CASSTRWTSGGHEQYF.

The genes are TRBV10-2 and TRBJ1-1, with D tentatively TRBD1 (5 bases). This CDR3 comprises 13 residues. Trimming cost V 4 bases and J 5 bases, with 11 bases left between them. Germline-derived CDR1 and CDR2 are WSHSY and SAAADI. The CDR3 spells CASSASQETEAFF. The DNA for the CDR3 is TGCGCCAGCAGTGCTTCACAGGAGACTGAAGCTTTCTTT.

The genes are TRBV4-2 and TRBJ2-3; 14 bases match TRBD2. Per the germline V gene, CDR1 is LGHNA and CDR2 is YNFKEQ. V was pared by 0 bases and J by 7 bases, with 6 bases of the junction left unmatched. The CDR3 loop spans 17 amino acids. The CDR3 here is CASSQDGLAGGRNTQYF. The CDR3 region has the DNA TGTGCCAGCAGCCAAGATGGACTAGCGGGGGGCCGAAATACGCAGTATTTT.